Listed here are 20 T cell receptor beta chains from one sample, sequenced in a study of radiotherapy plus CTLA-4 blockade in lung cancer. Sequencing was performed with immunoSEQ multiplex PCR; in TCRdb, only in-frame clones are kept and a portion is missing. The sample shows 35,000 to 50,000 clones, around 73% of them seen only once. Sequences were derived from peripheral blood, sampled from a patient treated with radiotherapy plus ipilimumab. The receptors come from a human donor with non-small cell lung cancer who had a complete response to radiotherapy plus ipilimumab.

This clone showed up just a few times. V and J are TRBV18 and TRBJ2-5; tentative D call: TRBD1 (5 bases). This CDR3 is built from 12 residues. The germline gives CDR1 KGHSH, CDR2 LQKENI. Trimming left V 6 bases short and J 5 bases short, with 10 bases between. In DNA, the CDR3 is TGTGCCAGCTCGACGAACAGGGAGACCCAGTACTTC. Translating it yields CASSTNRETQYF.

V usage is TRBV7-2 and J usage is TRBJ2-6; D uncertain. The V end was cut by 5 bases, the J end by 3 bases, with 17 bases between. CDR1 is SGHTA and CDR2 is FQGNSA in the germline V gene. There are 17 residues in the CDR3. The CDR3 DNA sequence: TGTGCCAGCAGCCCACAAACGTCCCGGGTTGGGGCCAACGTCCTGACTTTC. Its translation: CASSPQTSRVGANVLTF.

Here the CDR3 reads CASSVTVGIWNTIYF. DNA for the CDR3: TGTGCCAGCAGTGTGACAGTTGGGATCTGGAACACCATATATTTT. This chain connects TRBV6-1 to TRBJ1-3, with TRBD1 as a possible D gene (5 bases). Germline V gene lookup returns CDR1 MNHNS and CDR2 SASEGT. This CDR3 is 15 amino acids long. V dropped 4 bases and J dropped 7 bases, with 17 bases sitting between them.

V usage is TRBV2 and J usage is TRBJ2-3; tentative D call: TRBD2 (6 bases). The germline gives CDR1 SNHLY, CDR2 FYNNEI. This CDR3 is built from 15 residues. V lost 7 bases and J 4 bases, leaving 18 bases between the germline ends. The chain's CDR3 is CASTPSPGEADTQYF. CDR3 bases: TGTGCCAGCACCCCTTCTCCGGGGGAAGCAGATACGCAGTATTTT. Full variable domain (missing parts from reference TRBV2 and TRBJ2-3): EPEVTQTPSHQVTQMGQEVILRCVPISNHLYFYWYRQILGQKVEFLVSFYNNEISEKSEIFDDQFSVERPDGSNFTLKIRSTKLEDSAMYFCASTPSPGEADTQYFGPGTRLTVL.

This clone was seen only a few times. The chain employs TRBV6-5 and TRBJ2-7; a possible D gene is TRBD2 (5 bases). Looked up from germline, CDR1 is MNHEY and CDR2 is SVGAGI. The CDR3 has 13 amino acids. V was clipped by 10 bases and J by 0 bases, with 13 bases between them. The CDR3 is CATGEQNSYEQYF. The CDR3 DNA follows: TGTGCCACCGGGGAACAGAACTCCTACGAGCAGTACTTC.

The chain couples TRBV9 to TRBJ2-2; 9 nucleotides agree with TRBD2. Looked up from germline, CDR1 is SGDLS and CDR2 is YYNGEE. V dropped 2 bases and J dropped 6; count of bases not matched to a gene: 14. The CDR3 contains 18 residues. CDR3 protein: CASSVSKQLAGVAGELFF. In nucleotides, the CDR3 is TGTGCCAGCAGCGTTTCCAAACAATTAGCGGGAGTGGCCGGGGAGCTGTTTTTT.

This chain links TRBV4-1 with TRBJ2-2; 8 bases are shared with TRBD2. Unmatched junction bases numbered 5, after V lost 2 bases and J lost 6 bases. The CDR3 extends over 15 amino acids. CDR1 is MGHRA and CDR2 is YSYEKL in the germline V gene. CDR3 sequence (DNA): TGCGCCAGCAGCCAATGGGCGGGAGGATCCGGGGAGCTGTTTTTT. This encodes CASSQWAGGSGELFF.

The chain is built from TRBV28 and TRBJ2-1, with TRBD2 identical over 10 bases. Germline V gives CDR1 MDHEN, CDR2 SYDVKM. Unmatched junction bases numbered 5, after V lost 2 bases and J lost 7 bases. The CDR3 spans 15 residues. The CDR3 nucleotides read TGTGCCAGCAGTTTACCTAGCGGGAGAAAAAATGAGCAGTTCTTC. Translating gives CASSLPSGRKNEQFF.

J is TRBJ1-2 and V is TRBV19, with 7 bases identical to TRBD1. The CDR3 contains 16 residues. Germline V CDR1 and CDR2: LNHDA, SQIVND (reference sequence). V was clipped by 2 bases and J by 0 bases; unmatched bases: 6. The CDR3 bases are TGTGCCAGTAGTATACAACGGACAGGCCCTAACTATGGCTACACCTTC. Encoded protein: CASSIQRTGPNYGYTF.

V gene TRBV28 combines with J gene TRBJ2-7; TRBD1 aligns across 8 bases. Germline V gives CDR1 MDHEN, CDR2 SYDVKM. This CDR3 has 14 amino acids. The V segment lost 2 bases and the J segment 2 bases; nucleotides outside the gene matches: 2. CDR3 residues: CASSLGRGPYEQYF. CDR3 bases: TGTGCCAGCAGTTTAGGCAGGGGGCCCTACGAGCAGTACTTC.

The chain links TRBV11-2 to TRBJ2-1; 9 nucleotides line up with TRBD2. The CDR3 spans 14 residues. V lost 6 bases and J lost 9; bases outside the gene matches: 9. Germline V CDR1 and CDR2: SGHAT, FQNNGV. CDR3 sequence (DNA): TGTGCCAGCAGTCCTAGTGGCGGGGGGGGTGAGCAGTTCTTC. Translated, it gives CASSPSGGGGEQFF.

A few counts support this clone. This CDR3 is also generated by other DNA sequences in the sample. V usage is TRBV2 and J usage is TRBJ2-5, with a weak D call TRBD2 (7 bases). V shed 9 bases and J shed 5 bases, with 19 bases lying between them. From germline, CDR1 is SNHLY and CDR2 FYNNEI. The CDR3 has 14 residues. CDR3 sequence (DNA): TGTGCCAGAGGAAATGGGGGGGCGGGGGAGACCCAGTACTTC. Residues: CARGNGGAGETQYF.

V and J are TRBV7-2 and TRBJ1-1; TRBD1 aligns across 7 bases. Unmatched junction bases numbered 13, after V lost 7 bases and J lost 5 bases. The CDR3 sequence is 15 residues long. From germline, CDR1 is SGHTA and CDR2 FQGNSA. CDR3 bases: TGTGCCAGCACCCCCTGGGCAGGGGGTGGAACTGAAGCTTTCTTT. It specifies CASTPWAGGGTEAFF.

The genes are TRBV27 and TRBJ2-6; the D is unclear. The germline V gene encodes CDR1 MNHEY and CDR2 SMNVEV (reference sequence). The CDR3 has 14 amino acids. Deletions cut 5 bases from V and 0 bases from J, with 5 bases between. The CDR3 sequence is CASSLYSGANVLTF. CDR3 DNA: TGTGCCAGCAGTCTCTACTCTGGGGCCAACGTCCTGACTTTC. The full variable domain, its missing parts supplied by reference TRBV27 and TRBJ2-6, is EAQVTQNPRYLITVTGKKLTVTCSQNMNHEYMSWYRQDPGLGLRQIYYSMNVEVTDKGDVPEGYKVSRKEKRNFPLILESPSPNQTSLYFCASSLYSGANVLTFGAGSRLTVL.

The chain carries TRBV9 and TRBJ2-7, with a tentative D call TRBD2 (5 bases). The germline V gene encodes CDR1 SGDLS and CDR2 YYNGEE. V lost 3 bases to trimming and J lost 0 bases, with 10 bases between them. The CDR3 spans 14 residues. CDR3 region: CASSATGNSYEQYF. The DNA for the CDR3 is TGTGCCAGCAGCGCGACCGGGAACTCCTACGAGCAGTACTTC.

The CDR3 region is CASSYSTEYGYTF. The CDR3 DNA follows: TGTGCCAGCAGTTACTCGACAGAATATGGCTACACCTTC. The J gene is TRBJ1-2, the V gene TRBV6-5, with D tentatively TRBD1 (5 bases). This CDR3 has 13 residues. Trimming shortened V by 0 bases and J by 5 bases, and 7 bases separated the two germline ends. Germline CDR1 MNHEY, CDR2 SVGAGI.

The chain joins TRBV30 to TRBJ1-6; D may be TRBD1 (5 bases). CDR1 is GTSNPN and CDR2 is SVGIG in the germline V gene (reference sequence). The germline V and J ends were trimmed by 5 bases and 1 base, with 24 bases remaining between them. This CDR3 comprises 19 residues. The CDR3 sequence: CAWERGRSTRRSYNSPLHF. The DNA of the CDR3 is TGTGCCTGGGAGCGGGGCAGGTCAACCAGGAGGTCCTATAATTCACCCCTCCACTTT.

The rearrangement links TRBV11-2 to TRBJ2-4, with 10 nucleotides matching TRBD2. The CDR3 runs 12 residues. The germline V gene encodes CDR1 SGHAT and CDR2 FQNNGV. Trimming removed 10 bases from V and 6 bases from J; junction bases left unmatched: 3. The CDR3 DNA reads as TGTGCCACCCGGACTAGCGGAAACATTCAGTACTTC. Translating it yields CATRTSGNIQYF.

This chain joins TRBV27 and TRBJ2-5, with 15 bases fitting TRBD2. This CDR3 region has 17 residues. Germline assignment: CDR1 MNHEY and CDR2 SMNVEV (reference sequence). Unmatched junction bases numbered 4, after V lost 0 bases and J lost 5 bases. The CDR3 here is CASSLSGTSGRRETQYF. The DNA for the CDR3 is TGTGCCAGCAGTTTATCAGGGACTAGCGGGAGGAGGGAGACCCAGTACTTC.

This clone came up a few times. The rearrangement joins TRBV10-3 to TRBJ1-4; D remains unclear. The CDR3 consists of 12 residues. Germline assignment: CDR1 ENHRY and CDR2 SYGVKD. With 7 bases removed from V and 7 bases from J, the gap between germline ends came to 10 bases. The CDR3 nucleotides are TGTGCCATCATTCCAGGCAGTGAAAAACTGTTTTTT. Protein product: CAIIPGSEKLFF.